This T cell receptor (beta chain) was captured in a study of control samples from healthy donors and cancer patients. Germline V CDR1 and CDR2: MNHEY, SVGAGI. The CDR3 loop spans 15 amino acids. V dropped 6 bases and J dropped 0 bases, with 12 bases sitting between them. Measured with immunoSEQ multiplex PCR; TCRdb has only the in-frame clones, and not every one. This table has roughly 190,000 clones, about 89% appearing once. Sample: blood. This clonotype was obtained from a young man in good health. The chain recombines TRBV6-5 with TRBJ2-1; weak D call: TRBD1 (5 bases). CDR3 amino acids: CASRATVYSYNEQFF. The DNA of the CDR3 is TGTGCCAGCAGAGCGACAGTTTACTCCTACAATGAGCAGTTCTTC.